The following is a T cell receptor (beta chain) sequence with its context. Its antigen is still unknown. CDR3 length equals 12 residues. V lost 0 bases and J lost 8, with 7 bases in between. Germline values: CDR1 SGDLS, CDR2 YYNGEE. Genomic DNA, serving as template, underwent TCR beta VDJ and CDR3 profiling. TCRdb reprocessed the reads with MiXCR, giving one entry per CDR3 protein. This table holds under 200,000 distinct CDR3 sequences, less than 60% found once. This entry is derived from a study of CD8+CD57+ T cells in acquired aplastic anemia. Study-wide results and limits: Shared by patients and controls, almost 30 CD8+ CDR3s were abundant in patients.

Patients selected for sequencing had displayed CD8+CD57+ cell expansion by flow cytometry. Every patient had severe acquired aplastic anemia. No patient had been given any therapy when blood was sampled. The sample comprised sorted CD4+, CD8+, or CD8+CD57+ T cells (not recorded which) from PBMCs. The receptor's source is a human donor with aplastic anemia. The V and J genes are TRBV9 and TRBJ2-3, with D possibly called TRBD1 or TRBD2 (5 bases each). CDR3: CASSVERGTQYF. For the CDR3, the DNA is TGTGCCAGCAGCGTAGAGAGGGGTACGCAGTATTTT.